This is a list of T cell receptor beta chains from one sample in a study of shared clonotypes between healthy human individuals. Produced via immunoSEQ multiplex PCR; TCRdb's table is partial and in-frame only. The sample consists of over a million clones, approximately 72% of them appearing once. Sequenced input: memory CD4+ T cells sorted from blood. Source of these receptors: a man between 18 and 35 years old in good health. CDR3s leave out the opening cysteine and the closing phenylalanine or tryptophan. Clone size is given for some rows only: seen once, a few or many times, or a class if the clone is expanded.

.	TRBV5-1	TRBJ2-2	ASSPGTASTGELF
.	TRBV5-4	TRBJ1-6	ASSPGIRDRGNSPLH
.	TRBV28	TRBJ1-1	ASSPPGIYRAEAF
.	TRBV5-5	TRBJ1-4	ASSLIAATNEKLF
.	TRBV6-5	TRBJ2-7	ASSYSPGTGDDEQY
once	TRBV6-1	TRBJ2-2	ASSEGFRTGNTGELF
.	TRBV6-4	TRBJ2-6	ASSTQGSGANVLT
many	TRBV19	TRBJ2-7	ASSILPGQGPFEQY
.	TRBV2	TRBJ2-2	ASSQSGTVTGELF
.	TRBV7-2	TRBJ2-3	ASSLERGDTQY
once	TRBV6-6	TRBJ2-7	ASKVEGSNEQY
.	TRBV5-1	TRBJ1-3	ASSLSQGSGNTIY
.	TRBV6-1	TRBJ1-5	ASSPQGSSNQPQH
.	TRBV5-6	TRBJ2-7	ASSYQSGGLFYEQY
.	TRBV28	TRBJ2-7	ASSPGTQGAGYEQY
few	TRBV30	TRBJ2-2	AWRSRGSGELF
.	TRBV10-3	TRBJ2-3	ASKQGGSTDTQY
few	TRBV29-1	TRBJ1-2	SVGQNYGYT
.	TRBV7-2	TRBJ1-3	ASSLSPWGSGNTIY
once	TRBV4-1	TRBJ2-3	ASSSRPSGVADTQY
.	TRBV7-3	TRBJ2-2	ASSLIRPDRDKVGELF
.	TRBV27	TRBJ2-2	ASSLGLRSGELF
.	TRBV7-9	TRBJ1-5	ASSRRRDGNQPQH
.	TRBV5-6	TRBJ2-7	ASSFRDRGFYEQY
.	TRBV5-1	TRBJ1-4	ASSSGQSNEKLF
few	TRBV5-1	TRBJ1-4	ASSQETGTGEKLF
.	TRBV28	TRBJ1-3	ASGTDSGNTIY
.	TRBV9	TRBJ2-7	ASSPQTGGWDEQY
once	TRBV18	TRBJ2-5	ASSPMVVRLQETQY
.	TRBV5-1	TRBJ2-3	ASSLAPSGRYTDTQY
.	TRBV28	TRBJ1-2	ASAPTGGYGYT
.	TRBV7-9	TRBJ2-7	ASSPGLAPTYEQY
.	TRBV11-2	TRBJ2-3	ASSSVDTDTQY
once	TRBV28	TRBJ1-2	ASRIETDPNDYT
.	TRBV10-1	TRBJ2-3	ASSESTGPDTQY
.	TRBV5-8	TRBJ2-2	ASSLRGVRTGELF
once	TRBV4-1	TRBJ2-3	ASSQEWGNRPVFSTDTQY
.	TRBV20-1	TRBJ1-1	SARMYPEAF
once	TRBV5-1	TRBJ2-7	ASSFQLAGEYEQY
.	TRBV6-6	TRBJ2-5	ASSYGDKGGETQY
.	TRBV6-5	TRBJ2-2	ASSYSGTSTGELF
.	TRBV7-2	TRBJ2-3	ASSLRTSGISDTQY
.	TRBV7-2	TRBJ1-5	ASSLEGVTLNQPQH
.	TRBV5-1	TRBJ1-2	ASSQTGFSNYGYT
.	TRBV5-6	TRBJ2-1	ASSLGTSGYNEQF
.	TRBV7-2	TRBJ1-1	ASSKGREAEAF
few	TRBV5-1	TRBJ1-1	ASSSLGNTEAF
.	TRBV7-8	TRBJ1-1	ASSPKTVGNTEAF